In this sample, the clone carrying this T cell receptor beta chain turned up once. Its target is not known. The data were obtained in a study of PD-1 blockade in classical Hodgkin lymphoma. The wider study: Patients received nivolumab 3 mg/kg intravenously every 2 weeks.

Following autologous stem cell transplantation, relapse occurred in every patient, and exposure to brentuximab vedotin varied. Sequenced by immunoSEQ multiplex PCR; TCRdb stores in-frame clones only, minus some. This table has approximately 70,000 clones, under 95% appearing once. Findings and limits, study-wide: While CD8+ TCR diversity did not rise significantly by C4D1, CD4+ TCR diversity did.

This sequence originates from a human donor with classical Hodgkin lymphoma. Sample: peripheral blood mononuclear cells (PBMCs), taken at baseline.

In nucleotides, the CDR3 is TGTGCCAGTAGTATAGTATTCGGCGGGGGGGCTGGAGTCGCTGAAGCTTTCTTT. This codes for CASSIVFGGGAGVAEAFF. V is TRBV19 and J is TRBJ1-1; D possibly corresponds to TRBD1 (6 bases). Looked up from germline, CDR1 is LNHDA and CDR2 is SQIVND (reference sequence). Trimming shortened V by 1 base and J by 6 bases, and 24 bases separated the two germline ends. The CDR3 sequence is 18 residues long.